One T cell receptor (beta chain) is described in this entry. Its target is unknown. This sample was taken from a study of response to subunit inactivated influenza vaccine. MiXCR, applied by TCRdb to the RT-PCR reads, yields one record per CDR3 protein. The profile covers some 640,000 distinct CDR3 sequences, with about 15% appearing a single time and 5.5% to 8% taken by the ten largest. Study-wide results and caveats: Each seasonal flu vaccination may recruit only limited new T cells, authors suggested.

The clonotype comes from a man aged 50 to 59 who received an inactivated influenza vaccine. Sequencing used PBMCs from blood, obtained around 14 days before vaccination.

The CDR3 sequence: CASSLVSGPYEQYF. CDR3 in DNA: TGCGCCAGCAGCTTGGTTTCTGGCCCCTACGAGCAGTACTTC. The chain has TRBV5-1 and TRBJ2-7, with unresolved D. The germline V gene encodes CDR1 SGHRS and CDR2 YFSETQ. This CDR3 is 14 amino acids long. The V end lost 0 bases, the J end lost 2 bases, and 9 bases lay between the germline ends.